The 26 T cell receptor beta chains in this list originate from one sample, sequenced in a study of tumor and adjacent non-tumor tissue in lung cancer. A modified ARM-PCR protocol with three rounds of nested PCR amplified TCRbeta. From the multiplex PCR reads, TCRdb called clonotypes with MiXCR, one entry per CDR3 protein. This sample has about 75,000 distinct CDR3 sequences, with roughly 80% found just once. This sample's RNA came from whole unsorted tissue. The sample taken for sequencing was lung tumor tissue. All receptors come from a woman between 45 and 60 years old with non-small cell lung cancer.

V and J are TRBV12-3 or TRBV12-4 and TRBJ2-5; D is unclear. V was cut by 5 bases and J by 5 bases, with 15 bases left in between. The CDR3 sequence is 14 residues long. In nucleotides, the CDR3 is TGTGCCAGCAGTCCCTACAAGGCAGATGAGACCCAGTACTTC. Amino acids: CASSPYKADETQYF.

For the CDR3, the DNA is TGCGCCAGCAGCCCCTTCCCGGCCCAACAGGGACTAGATACGCAGTATTTT. Translating gives CASSPFPAQQGLDTQYF. The J gene is TRBJ2-3, the V gene TRBV4-1; D may be TRBD1 or TRBD2 (6 bases each). V lost 4 bases and J lost 5, with 22 bases in between. CDR1 is MGHRA, CDR2 YSYEKL, per germline. This CDR3 comprises 17 residues.

Concerning this clonotype itself: At one end the junction does not follow the germline gene, possibly because of a read error. The chain links TRBV5-4 to TRBJ2-1; 7 nucleotides line up with TRBD2. The CDR3 loop spans 14 amino acids. Looked up from germline, CDR1 is SGHNT and CDR2 is YYREEE (reference sequence). The CDR3 bases are TGTGTCAGCGGGCCGGGACTAATGGTCGATGAGCAGTTCTTC. It specifies CVSGPGLMVDEQFF.

Worth noting for this clonotype: Sequence at one end of the junction differs from germline and may be a read error. The chain carries TRBV4-1 and TRBJ2-1, with D tentatively TRBD2 (6 bases). Germline loops: CDR1 MGHRA, CDR2 YSYEKL. There are 19 residues in the CDR3. The CDR3: CASIPGLARVRSSYNEHFF. The CDR3, as DNA: TGCGCCAGCATCCCGGGACTTGCTCGGGTTCGAAGCTCCTACAATGAGCACTTCTTC.

Regarding this clonotype: At one of its ends the junction is not consistent with the germline gene, which may arise from a read error. This rearrangement joins TRBV10-2 to TRBJ2-3; D possibly matches TRBD1 or TRBD2 (5 bases each). The germline CDR1 and CDR2 sequences are WSHSY and SAAADI. The CDR3 totals 16 residues. CDR3 loop: CVSSGGEGRGTDTQYF. The CDR3 DNA follows: TGCGTCAGCAGCGGAGGCGAGGGCCGGGGCACAGATACGCAATATTTT.

In the case of this clonotype: A much bigger clone sits one base away, suggesting this may be a read error. V usage is TRBV25-1 and J usage is TRBJ2-7; TRBD1 agrees at 8 bases. V shed 3 bases, J shed 4 bases, and the junction held 8 bases outside the gene matches. The CDR3 totals 15 residues. CDR1 is MGHDK and CDR2 is SYGVNS in the germline V gene. The CDR3 protein is CASSDLETGVYEQYF. In DNA, the CDR3 is TGTGCCAGCAGTGATCTTGAGACAGGGGTGTACGAGCAGTACTTC.

Comments on this clonotype: The CDR3 ends on some other residue instead of the conserved phenylalanine or tryptophan, so this is likely a read error. J is TRBJ2-2 and V is TRBV6-1, with 10 positions matching TRBD2. The CDR3 consists of 14 residues. Per germline, CDR1 MNHNS and CDR2 SASEGT. For the CDR3, the DNA is TGTGCCAACAGTCTAGCGGGAGACACCGGGGAGCTGTTTCTT. Protein: CANSLAGDTGELFL.

With respect to this clonotype: Given the absence of the conserved phenylalanine or tryptophan at the CDR3 end, a read error is likely. V gene TRBV4-2 combines with J gene TRBJ1-2, with D unresolved. From germline, CDR1 is LGHNA and CDR2 YNFKEQ. The CDR3 is 13 residues long. CDR3 sequence: CTSNQDGRDGYTL. The CDR3 nucleotides are TGTACCAGCAACCAAGATGGTAGGGATGGCTACACCCTC.

This clonotype appeared a few times. The chain carries TRBV2 and TRBJ2-5; 10 positions agree with TRBD1. V shed 7 bases, J shed 0 bases, and the junction held 5 bases outside the gene matches. Germline lookup yields CDR1 SNHLY and CDR2 FYNNEI. The CDR3 loop spans 15 amino acids. The CDR3 coding sequence is TGTGCCAGCATTCCGGGACAGGGGAACCAAGAGACCCAGTACTTC. Translating it yields CASIPGQGNQETQYF.

On this clonotype: Lacking the conserved final phenylalanine or tryptophan, this CDR3 likely reflects a read error. Because the CDR3's place on the DNA is in doubt, the DNA is left out and the CDR3 is given as listed by TCRdb. V and J are TRBV11-2 and TRBJ2-7. From its first to its last residue, the CDR3 has 14 amino acids. The germline V gene has CDR1 SGHAT and CDR2 FQNNGV. CDR3 region: CASSLGYLSAEQNL.

About this clonotype: Its ends do not fully match the called genes, so a read error is possible. The V and J genes are TRBV6-5 and TRBJ2-7, with 9 bases fitting TRBD2. This CDR3 contains 15 residues. Germline loops: CDR1 MNHEY, CDR2 SVGAGI. Written as DNA, the CDR3 is TGTGCCAGCAGTTCCCCGACTAGCGGCTTTTACGAGCAGTATTTC. Translating gives CASSSPTSGFYEQYF.

This rearrangement joins TRBV6-5 to TRBJ1-6, with D unresolved. V gave up 6 bases and J gave up 5 bases, with 8 bases separating them. Germline-derived CDR1 and CDR2 are MNHEY and SVGAGI. This CDR3 contains 13 residues. CDR3 protein: CASRQSHNSPLHF. DNA of the CDR3: TGTGCCAGCAGGCAGTCGCATAATTCACCCCTCCACTTT.

Turning to this clonotype: This may arise from a read error, as a much more abundant clone is one base away. This likely comes from a read error, as the CDR3 has no conserved phenylalanine or tryptophan at its end. V is TRBV28 and J is TRBJ2-7, with a tentative D call TRBD2 (5 bases). V dropped 8 bases and J dropped 3 bases, with 17 bases sitting between them. The CDR3 is made up of 14 amino acids. Germline CDR1 is MDHEN and CDR2 is SYDVKM. The CDR3 loop is CASQVKGANYEQYI. DNA for the CDR3: TGTGCCAGCCAGGTAAAGGGAGCCAACTACGAGCAGTACATC.

Worth noting for this clonotype: It is likely a read error, because the conserved phenylalanine at the end of the CDR3 is missing. This sequence joins TRBV11-3 and TRBJ2-3; the D is unclear. V was cut by 1 base and J by 4 bases, with 15 bases left in between. CDR1 SGHNT and CDR2 YENEEA come from the germline V gene. The CDR3 contains 16 residues. The CDR3: CASSLGRRESADTQYP. CDR3 nucleotide sequence: TGTGCCAGCAGCTTAGGACGGCGTGAGAGTGCAGATACGCAGTATCCT.

This clonotype was counted between two and nine times. This may stem from a read error, because a much larger clone lies one nucleotide away. The chain carries TRBV6-5 and TRBJ1-1, with D possibly being TRBD1 (5 bases). This CDR3 comprises 13 residues. Germline CDR1 reads MNHEY; CDR2 reads SVGAGI. The V and J ends lost 10 bases and 3 bases respectively, with 15 bases between them. In nucleotides, the CDR3 is TGTGCCAACAGCCCGCGGGGGGACACTGAAGCTTTCTTT. Protein sequence: CANSPRGDTEAFF.

Concerning this clonotype itself: Sequence at one end of the junction differs from germline and may be a read error. This sequence joins TRBV28 and TRBJ1-1; no reliable D call. CDR3 length equals 14 residues. Per germline, CDR1 MDHEN and CDR2 SYDVKM. The CDR3 reads CVSLRPGFNTEVFF. The CDR3 region has the DNA TGTGTCAGCCTACGTCCCGGGTTTAACACTGAAGTTTTCTTT.

The rearrangement joins TRBV20-1 to TRBJ2-4; tentative D call: TRBD2 (6 bases). Germline CDR1 DFQATT, CDR2 SNEGSKA (reference sequence). The CDR3 has 14 amino acids. The CDR3, as DNA: TGCAATGCACCACCCGAGGGACTGGCGAACATTCAGTACTTC. It encodes CNAPPEGLANIQYF.

J is TRBJ1-3 and V is TRBV11-2, with D unclear. The V end was cut by 2 bases, the J end by 3 bases, with 20 bases between. This CDR3 comprises 18 residues. Germline V gene lookup returns CDR1 SGHAT and CDR2 FQNNGV. The CDR3 region is CASSLYCRIADYGNTIYF. DNA for the CDR3: TGTGCCAGCAGCTTATACTGCCGGATTGCCGACTATGGAAACACCATATATTTT. Drawing the rest from reference TRBV11-2 and TRBJ1-3, the complete variable domain is EAGVAQSPRYKIIEKRQSVAFWCNPISGHATLYWYQQILGQGPKLLIQFQNNGVVDDSQLPKDRFSAERLKGVDSTLKIQPAKLEDSAVYLCASSLYCRIADYGNTIYFGEGSWLTVV.

This clonotype was seen at least ten times. CDR3 DNA: TGTGCCAGCAGTTTTAATGAGCAGTTCTTC. Its translation is CASSFNEQFF. The chain employs TRBV12-3 or TRBV12-4 and TRBJ2-1; D gene uncertain. Trimming shortened V by 3 bases and J by 7 bases, and 1 base separated the two germline ends. The CDR3 sequence is 10 residues long.

This clonotype was counted once. Mismatch with germline at one junction end may stem from a read error. The chain links TRBV5-1 to TRBJ2-7; D is perhaps TRBD2 (6 bases). CDR3 length equals 17 residues. Germline V gene data show CDR1 as SGHRS and CDR2 as YFSETQ. CDR3 in amino acids: CASSLEWIAVTSYEQYF. DNA for the CDR3: TGCGCCAGCAGCTTGGAGTGGATAGCGGTAACCTCGTACGAGCAATACTTC. The variable domain in full, completed from reference TRBV5-1 and TRBJ2-7, reads KAGVTQTPRYLIKTRGQQVTLSCSPISGHRSVSWYQQTPGQGLQFLFEYFSETQRNKGNFPGRFSGRQFSNSRSEMNVSTLELGDSALYLCASSLEWIAVTSYEQYFGPGTRLTVT.

The genes are TRBV4-1 and TRBJ2-1, with a tentative D call TRBD2 (6 bases). Germline assignment: CDR1 MGHRA and CDR2 YSYEKL. Deletions cut 0 bases from V and 8 bases from J, with 20 bases between. The CDR3 has 17 amino acids. CDR3 protein: CASSQDLLAGGPYEQFF. In nucleotides, the CDR3 is TGCGCCAGCAGCCAAGATCTCTTAGCTGGAGGGCCGTATGAGCAGTTCTTC.

As to this clonotype: No conserved phenylalanine or tryptophan is present at the end of the CDR3, so a read error is the likely explanation. This chain joins TRBV6-5 and TRBJ1-1; D remains unclear. The CDR3 has 13 amino acids. Germline V gene data show CDR1 as MNHEY and CDR2 as SVGAGI. The CDR3 DNA reads as TGTGTCAGCAGTTACTCCTTGAGTAGGGTGGCTTTCCTT. Translating gives CVSSYSLSRVAFL.

As regards this clonotype: Lacking the conserved final phenylalanine or tryptophan, this CDR3 likely reflects a read error. V is TRBV6-6 and J is TRBJ2-3, with D hard to call. The CDR3 covers 16 residues. Germline V lookup: CDR1 MNHNY, CDR2 SVGAGI (reference sequence). The V end was cut by 0 bases, the J end by 0 bases, with 10 bases between. CDR3 nucleotides: TGTGCCAGCAGTTACTCCGCGGCAGGAAGCACAGATACGCAGTATTCC. It yields the protein CASSYSAAGSTDTQYS.

In this sample, this clonotype turned up once. This is likely a read error, given that the CDR3 carries no conserved phenylalanine or tryptophan at its end. J is TRBJ2-3 and V is TRBV11-2; D is possibly TRBD1 (5 bases). CDR1 is SGHAT, CDR2 FQNNGV, per germline. This CDR3 contains 16 residues. The CDR3 region is CTSSLGVGVETDTQYY. The CDR3 nucleotides read TGTACCAGCAGCTTAGGTGTAGGGGTTGAGACAGATACGCAGTATTAT.

As for this clonotype: One end of the junction fails to match germline, which may point to a read error. The gene calls are TRBV11-2 and TRBJ2-7, with a weak D call TRBD2 (6 bases). CDR1 SGHAT and CDR2 FQNNGV come from the germline V gene. The CDR3 extends over 14 amino acids. The CDR3 loop is CASSPSVTNYKQYF. As DNA, the CDR3 is TGTGCCAGCAGTCCTAGCGTGACCAACTACAAGCAGTACTTC.

As for this clonotype: This is likely a read error, given that the CDR3 carries no conserved phenylalanine or tryptophan at its end. The rearrangement uses TRBV5-1 and TRBJ1-6; 8 positions agree with TRBD1. From germline, CDR1 is SGHRS and CDR2 YFSETQ. V gave up 4 bases and J gave up 13 bases; unmatched junction bases: 10. The CDR3 is 14 amino acids. The CDR3: CASSPGQGRDPLHY. The CDR3 DNA sequence: TGCGCCAGCAGCCCTGGACAGGGCAGAGATCCCCTCCACTAT.